Given below is one TCR beta chain in context. The antigen is not known. Germline CDR1 is SGDLS and CDR2 is YYNGEE. J gave up 0 bases and V 3 bases, and 6 bases lay outside the gene matches. CDR3 length: 18 residues. These data belong to a study of graft-versus-host responses after intestinal transplantation. Study in general: Transplants were multivisceral, liver-intestinal, or isolated intestinal. Each patient got anti-thymocyte globulin induction, then tacrolimus and steroids for roughly 3 years.

Profiling relied on immunoSEQ multiplex PCR, and the TCRdb table lists in-frame clones only, not all of them. Here the sample spans approximately 81,000 clones, around nine tenths being singletons. General study findings and limits: Across patients carrying graft-donor T cell macrochimerism, allografts held high graft-versus-host to host-versus-graft clonal ratios.

This sequence was found in a human donor who was the organ donor for an intestinal transplant. This specimen was unstimulated CD8+ T cells sorted from spleen or lymph node cells, taken before transplant. V usage is TRBV9 and J usage is TRBJ2-1, with 13 positions matching TRBD2. CDR3 nucleotides: TGTGCCAGCAGCGCCGGACTAGCGGGGGCCAGCTCCTACAATGAGCAGTTCTTC. Amino acid sequence: CASSAGLAGASSYNEQFF.